Following are 22 T cell receptor beta chains from one sample sequenced in a study of sequential checkpoint blockade in melanoma. Treatment indicated: randomized to nivolumab then ipilimumab (arm A) or the reverse (arm B). The protocol was immunoSEQ multiplex PCR, while the TCRdb copy is restricted to in-frame clones and leaves out a portion. The table includes over 5,000 clones, roughly 26% detected once. The source material was tumor tissue (inferred from file names), sampled from a patient given nivolumab and ipilimumab in sequence. Receptors originate from a human donor with melanoma.

This clone was seen only a few times. The chain couples TRBV19 to TRBJ2-7; 13 nucleotides align to TRBD2. Germline CDR1 is LNHDA and CDR2 is SQIVND (reference sequence). After removal of 6 bases from V and 2 bases from J, the junction contained 1 base not matched to a gene. This CDR3 is built from 14 residues. The CDR3 region is CASSGTSGAYEQYF. The CDR3 coding sequence is TGTGCCAGTAGCGGGACTAGCGGGGCCTACGAGCAGTACTTC.

This clone was recorded many times. The chain carries TRBV11-3 and TRBJ1-3; D ambiguous. Germline V gene data show CDR1 as SGHNT and CDR2 as YENEEA. Trimming took off 1 base at V and 0 bases at J, with 7 bases between the two ends. CDR3 length equals 15 residues. The CDR3 DNA reads as TGTGCCAGCAGCTTAGGTGGGGTCTCTGGAAACACCATATATTTT. Translated: CASSLGGVSGNTIYF.

Many counts were recorded for this clone. The chain recombines TRBV11-3 with TRBJ2-1; no reliable D call. Germline CDR1 reads SGHNT; CDR2 reads YENEEA. V was clipped by 5 bases and J by 2 bases, with 16 bases between them. This CDR3 has 16 amino acids. The CDR3 protein is CASSAYIEAPYNEQFF. CDR3 coding DNA: TGTGCCAGCAGCGCTTATATAGAGGCCCCCTACAATGAGCAGTTCTTC.

The table lists this clone with many counts. The J gene is TRBJ2-5, the V gene TRBV11-3; 9 bases fit TRBD2. V shed 3 bases and J 4 bases; nucleotides not matched to a gene: 3. The germline V gene encodes CDR1 SGHNT and CDR2 YENEEA. The CDR3 length is 14 residues. The CDR3 reads CASSFSGRLETQYF. The CDR3, as DNA: TGTGCCAGCAGCTTTAGCGGGAGATTAGAGACCCAGTACTTC. Variable domain in full (rest from reference TRBV11-3 and TRBJ2-5): EAGVVQSPRYKIIEKKQPVAFWCNPISGHNTLYWYLQNLGQGPELLIRYENEEAVDDSQLPKDRFSAERLKGVDSTLKIQPAELGDSAVYLCASSFSGRLETQYFGPGTRLLVL.

This clone is classed as medium-sized. The chain has TRBV11-3 and TRBJ1-4; D remains ambiguous. Trimming took 3 bases from V and 2 from J, leaving 13 bases between them. The CDR3 loop spans 16 amino acids. Germline V gene lookup returns CDR1 SGHNT and CDR2 YENEEA. The CDR3 DNA is TGTGCCAGCAGCTTCGCGGGTGGTGGGACTAATGAAAAACTGTTTTTT. It yields the protein CASSFAGGGTNEKLFF.

This clone was counted many times. The CDR3 DNA sequence: TGTGCCAGCAGCCGACAGGGAGGCGGTAATTCACCCCTCCACTTT. This gives the protein CASSRQGGGNSPLHF. The chain links TRBV7-7 to TRBJ1-6; 7 nucleotides align to TRBD1. Per germline, CDR1 SSHAT and CDR2 FNYEAQ (reference sequence). This CDR3 is built from 15 residues. J lost 6 bases, V lost 5 bases, and 7 bases had no gene match.

The rearrangement joins TRBV9 to TRBJ2-7, with D hard to call. V shed 0 bases and J shed 5 bases, with 12 bases lying between them. The CDR3 contains 14 residues. Germline V gene sequence: CDR1 SGDLS, CDR2 YYNGEE. Written as DNA, the CDR3 is TGTGCCAGCAGCGTAGGGGGAACTCTAAACGAGCAGTACTTC. Translating gives CASSVGGTLNEQYF.

The chain combines TRBV14 with TRBJ2-1; no clear D. The germline V gene encodes CDR1 SGHDN and CDR2 FVKESK. V shed 2 bases and J shed 0 bases, with 11 bases lying between them. This CDR3 contains 16 residues. In nucleotides, the CDR3 is TGTGCCAGCAGCCAATTCGGCGGAAGCTCCTACAATGAGCAGTTCTTC. Protein sequence: CASSQFGGSSYNEQFF.

In its sample, this clone is medium-sized. The V and J genes are TRBV6-8 and TRBJ2-2; 8 bases map to TRBD1. The V gene's germline CDR1 is MNHGY and CDR2 SAAAGT. V lost 5 bases, J lost 4 bases, and 3 bases stayed unmatched. The CDR3 sequence is 14 residues long. CDR3 in DNA: TGTGCCAGCAGTAGGACAGGGACCACCGGGGAGCTGTTTTTT. Translated: CASSRTGTTGELFF.

This clone appeared a few times. CDR3 coding DNA: TGCGCCAGCAGCCAACAGCCCTATAACTCCTACGAGCAGTACTTC. As protein: CASSQQPYNSYEQYF. The genes are TRBV4-1 and TRBJ2-7, with D unclear. This CDR3 contains 15 residues. V was shortened by 2 bases and J by 0 bases, with 11 bases between the two germline ends. Germline-derived CDR1 and CDR2 are MGHRA and YSYEKL.

This clone has at least ten counts. This chain uses TRBV6-8 with TRBJ2-2; D not resolved. This CDR3 region has 15 residues. The V gene lost 5 bases and the J gene lost 6 bases, with 16 bases spanning the gap. Germline V gene data show CDR1 as MNHGY and CDR2 as SAAAGT. DNA of the CDR3: TGTGCCAGCAGTGAGTTGTCTACAGTCCCCGGGGAGCTGTTTTTT. This sequence encodes CASSELSTVPGELFF.

There are a few counts of this clone. J is TRBJ2-3 and V is TRBV6-8, with a weak D call TRBD2 (6 bases). With 5 bases removed from V and 3 bases from J, the gap between germline ends came to 15 bases. The CDR3 consists of 15 residues. Germline loops: CDR1 MNHGY, CDR2 SAAAGT. CDR3 sequence: CASSGGQGGTDTQYF. CDR3 nucleotide sequence: TGTGCCAGCAGTGGCGGCCAGGGAGGAACAGATACGCAGTATTTT.

The V call is TRBV9, the J call TRBJ2-7, with 9 positions matching TRBD1. The junction had 9 bases not matched to a gene; V was cut back by 3 bases and J by 5 bases. The length of the CDR3 is 15 residues. Germline CDR1 is SGDLS and CDR2 is YYNGEE. In DNA form, the CDR3 reads TGTGCCAGCAGCGCCCCGACAGGGGGAGTCCACGAGCAGTACTTC. The encoded protein is CASSAPTGGVHEQYF. Full variable domain (rest looked up from reference TRBV9 and TRBJ2-7): DSGVTQTPKHLITATGQRVTLRCSPRSGDLSVYWYQQSLDQGLQFLIQYYNGEERAKGNILERFSAQQFPDLHSELNLSSLELGDSALYFCASSAPTGGVHEQYFGPGTRLTVT.

The gene calls are TRBV11-3 and TRBJ2-5; TRBD2 is a possible D gene (5 bases). The CDR3 consists of 15 residues. Germline V gene sequence: CDR1 SGHNT, CDR2 YENEEA. The V gene lost 2 bases and the J gene lost 4 bases, with 14 bases spanning the gap. The CDR3 sequence: CASSLLPGRGETQYF. CDR3 nucleotide sequence: TGTGCCAGCAGCTTACTTCCCGGCCGGGGAGAGACCCAGTACTTC. The full variable domain, its missing parts supplied by reference TRBV11-3 and TRBJ2-5, is EAGVVQSPRYKIIEKKQPVAFWCNPISGHNTLYWYLQNLGQGPELLIRYENEEAVDDSQLPKDRFSAERLKGVDSTLKIQPAELGDSAVYLCASSLLPGRGETQYFGPGTRLLVL.

CDR3 DNA sequence: TGTGCCAGCAGTTATTCTGGGGATGGCTACACCTTC. Its protein is CASSYSGDGYTF. This rearrangement joins TRBV6-8 to TRBJ1-2, with D unresolved. This CDR3 has 12 residues. Trimming removed 3 bases from V and 6 bases from J, with 8 bases in between. CDR1 is MNHGY, CDR2 SAAAGT, per germline.

This clone has a handful of counts. This chain links TRBV23-1 with TRBJ1-4, with D uncertain. TRBV23-1 falls under the ORF class, with uncertain function. V lost 6 bases to trimming and J lost 3 bases, with 8 bases between them. The CDR3 runs to 13 residues. CDR3: CASSLSANEKLFF. The CDR3 coding sequence is TGCGCCAGCAGCTTGAGTGCTAATGAAAAACTGTTTTTT.

At least ten counts were recorded for this clone. This chain connects TRBV11-3 to TRBJ2-3, with 8 bases identical to TRBD2. The V gene end was trimmed by 5 bases and the J gene end by 0 bases; junction bases not matched to a gene: 7. There are 16 residues in the CDR3. Germline CDR1 and CDR2: SGHNT and YENEEA. CDR3 sequence reads: CASSETSGKSTDTQYF. The CDR3 DNA follows: TGTGCCAGCAGCGAAACTAGCGGAAAAAGCACAGATACGCAGTATTTT. The whole variable domain, remainder taken from reference TRBV11-3 and TRBJ2-3, is EAGVVQSPRYKIIEKKQPVAFWCNPISGHNTLYWYLQNLGQGPELLIRYENEEAVDDSQLPKDRFSAERLKGVDSTLKIQPAELGDSAVYLCASSETSGKSTDTQYFGPGTRLTVL.

J is TRBJ2-3 and V is TRBV19; 9 bases are shared with TRBD1. Germline V gene lookup returns CDR1 LNHDA and CDR2 SQIVND (reference sequence). Germline trimming cut 6 bases from V and 0 bases from J; bases unmatched to any gene: 10. This CDR3 has 17 residues. The DNA of the CDR3 is TGTGCCAGTAGCTCCGGCTATGGGACAGGGAGCACAGATACGCAGTATTTT. Amino acids: CASSSGYGTGSTDTQYF.

The V gene is TRBV5-1, the J gene TRBJ2-1; TRBD2 matches at 7 bases. This CDR3 comprises 16 residues. The J segment lost 1 base and the V segment lost 0 bases, leaving 4 bases of the junction unmatched. Germline CDR1 reads SGHRS; CDR2 reads YFSETQ. The CDR3 sequence is CASSLAGGISYNEQFF. CDR3 sequence (DNA): TGCGCCAGCAGCTTGGCCGGGGGGATATCCTACAATGAGCAGTTCTTC.

The J gene is TRBJ2-5, the V gene TRBV5-1; 7 nucleotides match TRBD2. The germline CDR1 and CDR2 sequences are SGHRS and YFSETQ. The CDR3 covers 14 residues. V lost 3 bases, J lost 2 bases, and 4 bases stayed unmatched. The CDR3 DNA is TGCGCCAGCAGCTCCTTCGGGGGGCAAGAGACCCAGTACTTC. The encoded protein is CASSSFGGQETQYF.

DNA for the CDR3: TGTGCCAGCAGTTACGGGGGCGGAGGGTTCTCTGGAAACACCATATATTTT. Translation gives CASSYGGGGFSGNTIYF. The chain has TRBV6-8 and TRBJ1-3, with a possible D match to TRBD1 (6 bases). Trimming pared 2 bases from V and 0 bases from J, leaving 14 bases between. CDR3 length: 17 residues. The germline V gene has CDR1 MNHGY and CDR2 SAAAGT.

V usage is TRBV11-3 and J usage is TRBJ2-7, with 13 bases matching TRBD2. This CDR3 has 14 amino acids. J lost 7 bases, V lost 4 bases, and 4 bases had no gene match. Germline values: CDR1 SGHNT, CDR2 YENEEA. The CDR3, as DNA: TGTGCCAGCAGCTATACTAGCGGGAGGGGGGAGCAGTACTTC. It codes for CASSYTSGRGEQYF.